These T cell receptor beta chains were read from a single sample in a study of cytomegalovirus exposure and HLA in healthy donors. Clones were sequenced by immunoSEQ multiplex PCR, and TCRdb holds only the in-frame ones, with some missing. The sample contains some 170,000 clones, approximately 80% of which appear only once. Sequencing was performed on PBMCs. These TCRs come from a woman aged 18-35 years in good health and CMV-seronegative. Both conserved end residues are part of each CDR3. A D gene is named only where the DNA matches it firmly. The listing skips clone size in some rows; elsewhere it reads once, few, many or a size class.

TRBJ1-1 | - | - | TRBV7-8 | 12 | TGTGCCAGCAGCTTAACGCGCACTGAAGCTTTCTTT | CASSLTRTEAFF
TRBJ2-7 | - | TRBD1 | TRBV5-1 | 15 | TGCGCCAGCAGCTTTGGGGGACAGGGGGGCTACGAGCAGTACTTC | CASSFGGQGGYEQYF
TRBJ2-7 | once | TRBD2 | TRBV7-6 | 16 | TGTGCCAGCAGCTTAGCGTTGACGAGCGGGAGGATTCAGCAGTACTTC | CASSLALTSGRIQQYF
TRBJ1-3 | - | TRBD1 | TRBV15 | 17 | TGTGCCACCAGCAGAGATCCCGGGACAGGTCCTGGAAACACCATATATTTT | CATSRDPGTGPGNTIYF
TRBJ1-1 | once | - | TRBV2 | 15 | TGTGCCAGCAGTTCTCCTAGCAGGGGGAACACTGAAGCTTTCTTT | CASSSPSRGNTEAFF
TRBJ2-7 | - | TRBD2 | TRBV11-2 | 18 | TGTGCCAGCAGCTTAGGTTCCCTAGCGGGCCGGAGCTCCTACGAGCAGTACTTC | CASSLGSLAGRSSYEQYF
TRBJ2-5 | - | - | TRBV25-1 | 14 | TGTGCCAGCAGTGAATTCGGCCTAGCCAGTCCCCAGTACTTC | CASSEFGLASPQYF
TRBJ1-5 | - | - | TRBV19 | 14 | TGTGCCAGTAGTATAAGGGACATAAATCAGCCCCAGCATTTT | CASSIRDINQPQHF
TRBJ2-1 | - | TRBD2 | TRBV7-2 | 18 | TGTGCCAGCAGCATAACTAGCGGGAGGGCCTTTGAATACAATGAGCAGTTCTTC | CASSITSGRAFEYNEQFF
TRBJ1-2 | - | - | TRBV6-1 | 12 | TGTGCCAGCGGTGAGAGGATATATGGCTACACCTTC | CASGERIYGYTF
TRBJ2-1 | - | TRBD2 | TRBV19 | 13 | TGTGCCAGCCATAGCGGGGACAACAATGAGCAGTTCTTC | CASHSGDNNEQFF
TRBJ1-4 | - | TRBD1 | TRBV5-4 | 14 | TGTGCCAGCAGTTCGGGACAGGGCTTTGAAAAACTGTTTTTT | CASSSGQGFEKLFF
TRBJ1-1 | - | TRBD1 | TRBV11-2 | 15 | TGTGCCAGCAGCTTCATACGGACAGGGAACACTGAAGCTTTCTTT | CASSFIRTGNTEAFF
TRBJ2-2 | once | TRBD1 | TRBV4-1 | 15 | TGCGCCAGCAGCCCCCGGACAGGGGTCACCGGGGAGCTGTTTTTT | CASSPRTGVTGELFF
TRBJ2-4 | - | - | TRBV5-1 | 15 | TGCGCCAGCAGCTTGTATACGGGGGCCAAAAACATTCAGTACTTC | CASSLYTGAKNIQYF
TRBJ2-7 | - | TRBD2 | TRBV7-6 | 15 | TGTGCCAGCATCCCTGGCTCTAGCGGGACGTACGAGCAGTACTTC | CASIPGSSGTYEQYF
TRBJ2-1 | - | TRBD1 | TRBV18 | 15 | TGTGCCAGCTCACCGCCCGGGACAGGGAGGTATGAGCAGTTCTTC | CASSPPGTGRYEQFF
TRBJ2-7 | few | TRBD2 | TRBV7-4 | 13 | TGTGCCAGCGACCCCGGGAGGATCTACGAGCAGTACTTC | CASDPGRIYEQYF
TRBJ2-3 | few | - | TRBV7-8 | 16 | TGTGCCAGCAGCAGGGCCGGCGGGCCTAGCACAGATACGCAGTATTTT | CASSRAGGPSTDTQYF
TRBJ2-7 | - | - | TRBV15 | 15 | TGTGCCACCAGCGAACCCCCGGGGAGCTCCTACGAGCAGTACTTC | CATSEPPGSSYEQYF
TRBJ1-4 | - | - | TRBV28 | 11 | TGTGCCAGCACCGAGAATGAAAAACTGTTTTTT | CASTENEKLFF
TRBJ1-1 | - | TRBD1 | TRBV19 | 14 | TGTGCCAGTAGTAGGACCGGGACAGGGAAAGAAGCTTTCTTT | CASSRTGTGKEAFF
TRBJ2-5 | - | TRBD2 | TRBV7-3 | 17 | TGTGCCAGCAGCCTTAACGGCCAGCGGGAGGAGTGGGAGACCCAGTACTTC | CASSLNGQREEWETQYF
TRBJ1-5 | - | - | TRBV4-1 | 13 | TGCGCCAGCAGCCAAGATACTAATCAGCCCCAGCATTTT | CASSQDTNQPQHF
TRBJ2-3 | - | - | TRBV7-9 | 14 | TGTGCCAGCAGCTTAGTAATCGGAGGAGATACGCAGTATTTT | CASSLVIGGDTQYF
TRBJ1-1 | - | - | TRBV5-8 | 17 | TGTGCCAGCAGCTTGGGGCCACTCCACCAGGTTACCACTGAAGCTTTCTTT | CASSLGPLHQVTTEAFF
TRBJ2-1 | - | - | TRBV9 | 15 | TGTGCCAGCAGCGAGACTGTCAGCTCCTACAATGAGCAGTTCTTC | CASSETVSSYNEQFF
TRBJ1-2 | few | TRBD1 | TRBV19 | 12 | TGTGCCAGTGTTGGACAGGGAAGCGGCTACACCTTC | CASVGQGSGYTF
TRBJ1-6 | - | - | TRBV18 | 17 | TGTGCCAGCTCACCACTTCCTTCCGGAGGCCGTAATTCACCCCTCCACTTT | CASSPLPSGGRNSPLHF
TRBJ2-7 | - | TRBD1 | TRBV4-1 | 15 | TGCGCCAGCAGCCACGAAGGGACAGGGGCCTACGAGCAGTACTTC | CASSHEGTGAYEQYF
TRBJ2-1 | - | TRBD2 | TRBV11-3 | 14 | TGTGCCAGCAGCTCAAGCGGGAGGGCCGGTGAGCAGTTCTTC | CASSSSGRAGEQFF
TRBJ2-7 | few | TRBD1 | TRBV12-5 | 16 | TGTGCTAGTGGTCCCGCCGGGACAGAGAAGTCCTACGAGCAGTACTTC | CASGPAGTEKSYEQYF
TRBJ2-7 | - | - | TRBV7-9 | 12 | TGTGCCAGCAGCTTACGGGTCGGCGAGCAGTACTTC | CASSLRVGEQYF
TRBJ1-1 | few | - | TRBV28 | 15 | TGTGCCAGCAGTGACTTGGGGAGTTGGGACACTGAAGCTTTCTTT | CASSDLGSWDTEAFF
TRBJ1-3 | - | - | TRBV5-1 | 14 | TGCGCCAGCAGCTTGTCCGGTCCTGGAAACACCATATATTTT | CASSLSGPGNTIYF
TRBJ1-2 | - | - | TRBV29-1 | 14 | TGCAGCGTGACGGGACTCTCGGACATCTATGGCTACACCTTC | CSVTGLSDIYGYTF